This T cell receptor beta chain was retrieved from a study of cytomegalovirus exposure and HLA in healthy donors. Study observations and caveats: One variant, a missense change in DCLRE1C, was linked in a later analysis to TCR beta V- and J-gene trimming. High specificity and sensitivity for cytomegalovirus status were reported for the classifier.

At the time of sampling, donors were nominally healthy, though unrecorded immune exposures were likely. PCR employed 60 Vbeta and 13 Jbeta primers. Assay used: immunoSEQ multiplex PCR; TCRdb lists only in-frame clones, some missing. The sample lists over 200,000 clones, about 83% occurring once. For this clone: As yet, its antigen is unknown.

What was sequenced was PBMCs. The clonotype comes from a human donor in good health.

CDR3 nucleotide sequence: TGTGCCAGCAGCTTAAGTGGGGCGCCGTACAATGAGCAGTTCTTC. It yields the protein CASSLSGAPYNEQFF. This chain links TRBV5-8 with TRBJ2-1; tentatively, D is TRBD1 (5 bases). The CDR3 length is 15 residues. V was clipped by 2 bases and J by 4 bases, with 13 bases between them. Germline V CDR1 and CDR2: SGHTS, YDEGEE.